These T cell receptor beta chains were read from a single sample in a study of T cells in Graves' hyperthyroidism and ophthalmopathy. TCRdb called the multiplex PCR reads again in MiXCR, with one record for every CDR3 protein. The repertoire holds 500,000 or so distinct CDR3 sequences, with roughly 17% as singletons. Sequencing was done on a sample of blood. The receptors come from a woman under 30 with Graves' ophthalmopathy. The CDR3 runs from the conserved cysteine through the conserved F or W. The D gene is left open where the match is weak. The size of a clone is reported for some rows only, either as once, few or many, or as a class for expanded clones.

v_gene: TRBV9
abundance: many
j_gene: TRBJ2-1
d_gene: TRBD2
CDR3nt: TGTGCCAGCAGCGTAGAGCGGGGGGGCGTCCACAATGAGCAGTTCTTC
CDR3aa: CASSVERGGVHNEQFF

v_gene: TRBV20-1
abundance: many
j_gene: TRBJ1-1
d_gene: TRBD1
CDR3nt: TGCAGTGCGGGGACAGGGGGCCTCTCCTTTCCTGAAGCTTTCTTT
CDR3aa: CSAGTGGLSFPEAFF

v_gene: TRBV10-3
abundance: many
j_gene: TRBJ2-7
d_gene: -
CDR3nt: TGTGCCATCAGTGAGTCCAAGGGACTCGACTACGAGCAGTACTTC
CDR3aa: CAISESKGLDYEQYF

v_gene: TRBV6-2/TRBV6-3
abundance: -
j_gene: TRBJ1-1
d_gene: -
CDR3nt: TGTGCCAGCAGATTCCGCCACGGCGGGATGAACACTGAAGCTTTCTTT
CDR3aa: CASRFRHGGMNTEAFF

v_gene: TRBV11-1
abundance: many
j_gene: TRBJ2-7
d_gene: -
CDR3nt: TGTGCCAGCAGCTTAGTCAGGGATGAAGAGCAGTACTTC
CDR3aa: CASSLVRDEEQYF

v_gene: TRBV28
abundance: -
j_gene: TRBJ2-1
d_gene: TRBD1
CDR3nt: TGTGCCAGCAGTCGGGACAGGGTACATGAGCAGTTCTTC
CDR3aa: CASSRDRVHEQFF

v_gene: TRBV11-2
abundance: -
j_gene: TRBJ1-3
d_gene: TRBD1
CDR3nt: TGTGCCAGCAGCTTAAGGGCCCAAAGGGACAGCTCTGGAAACACCATATATTTT
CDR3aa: CASSLRAQRDSSGNTIYF

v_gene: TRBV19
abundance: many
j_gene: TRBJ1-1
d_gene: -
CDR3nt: TGTGCCAGTAGTATAGTAGGAGGGGACACTGAAGCTTTCTTT
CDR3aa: CASSIVGGDTEAFF

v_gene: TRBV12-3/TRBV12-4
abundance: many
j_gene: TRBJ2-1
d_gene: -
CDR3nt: TGTGCCACCTCAATAGCGGCGAGCTCCTACAATGAGCAGTTCTTC
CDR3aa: CATSIAASSYNEQFF

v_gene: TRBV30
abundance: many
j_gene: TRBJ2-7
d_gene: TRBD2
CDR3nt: TGTGCCTGGCGGACTAGCGGGACCTACGAGCAGTACTTC
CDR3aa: CAWRTSGTYEQYF